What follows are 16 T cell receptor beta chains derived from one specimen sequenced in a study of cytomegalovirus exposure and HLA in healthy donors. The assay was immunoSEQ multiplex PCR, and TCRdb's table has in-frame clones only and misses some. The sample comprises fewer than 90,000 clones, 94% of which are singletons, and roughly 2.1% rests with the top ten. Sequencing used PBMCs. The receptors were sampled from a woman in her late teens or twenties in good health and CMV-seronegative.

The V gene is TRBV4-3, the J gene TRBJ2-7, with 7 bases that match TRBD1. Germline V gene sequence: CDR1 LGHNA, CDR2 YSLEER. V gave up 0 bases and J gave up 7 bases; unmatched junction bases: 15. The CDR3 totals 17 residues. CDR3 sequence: CASSQEWAPTTQGEQYF. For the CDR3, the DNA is TGCGCCAGCAGCCAAGAGTGGGCGCCTACGACACAGGGGGAGCAGTACTTC.

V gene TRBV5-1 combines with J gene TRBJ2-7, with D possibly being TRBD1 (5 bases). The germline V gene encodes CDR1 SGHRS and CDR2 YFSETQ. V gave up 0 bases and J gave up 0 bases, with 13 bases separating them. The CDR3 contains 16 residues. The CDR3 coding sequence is TGCGCCAGCAGCTTGGAGCAGGGAATCCCCTCCTACGAGCAGTACTTC. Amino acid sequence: CASSLEQGIPSYEQYF.

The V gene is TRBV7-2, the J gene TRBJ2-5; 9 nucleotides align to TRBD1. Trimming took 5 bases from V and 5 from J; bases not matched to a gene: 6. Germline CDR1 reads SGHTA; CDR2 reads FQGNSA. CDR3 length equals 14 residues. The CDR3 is CASSRGQGWETQYF. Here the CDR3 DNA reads TGTGCCAGCAGCAGGGGACAGGGTTGGGAGACCCAGTACTTC. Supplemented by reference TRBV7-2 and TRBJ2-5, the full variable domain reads GAGVSQSPSNKVTEKGKDVELRCDPISGHTALYWYRQSLGQGLEFLIYFQGNSAPDKSGLPSDRFSAERTGGSVSTLTIQRTQQEDSAVYLCASSRGQGWETQYFGPGTRLLVL.

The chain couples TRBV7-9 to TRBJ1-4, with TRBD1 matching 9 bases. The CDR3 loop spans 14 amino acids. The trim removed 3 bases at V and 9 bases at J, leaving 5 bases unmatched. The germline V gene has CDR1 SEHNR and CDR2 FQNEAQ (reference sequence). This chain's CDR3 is CASSFTDRGKKLFF. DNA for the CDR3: TGTGCCAGCAGCTTCACGGACAGGGGTAAAAAACTGTTTTTT.

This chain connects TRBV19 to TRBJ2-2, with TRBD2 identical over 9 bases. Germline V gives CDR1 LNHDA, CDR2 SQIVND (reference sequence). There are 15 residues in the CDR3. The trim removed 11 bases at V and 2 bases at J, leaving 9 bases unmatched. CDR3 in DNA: TGTGCCTCTCGAGTAGCGGGAGATAACACCGGGGAGCTGTTTTTT. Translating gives CASRVAGDNTGELFF.

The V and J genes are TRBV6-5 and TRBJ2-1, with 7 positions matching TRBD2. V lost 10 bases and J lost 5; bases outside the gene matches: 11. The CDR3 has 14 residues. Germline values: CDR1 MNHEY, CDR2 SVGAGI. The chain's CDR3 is CATSRGDGNNEQFF. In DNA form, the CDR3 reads TGTGCCACCTCCCGGGGGGATGGAAACAATGAGCAGTTCTTC.

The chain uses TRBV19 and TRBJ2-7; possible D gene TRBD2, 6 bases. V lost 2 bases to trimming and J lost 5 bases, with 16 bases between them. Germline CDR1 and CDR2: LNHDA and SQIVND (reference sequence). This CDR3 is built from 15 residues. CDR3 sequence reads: CASSIFGGGANEQYF. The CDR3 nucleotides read TGTGCCAGTAGTATATTCGGGGGTGGAGCTAACGAGCAGTACTTC.

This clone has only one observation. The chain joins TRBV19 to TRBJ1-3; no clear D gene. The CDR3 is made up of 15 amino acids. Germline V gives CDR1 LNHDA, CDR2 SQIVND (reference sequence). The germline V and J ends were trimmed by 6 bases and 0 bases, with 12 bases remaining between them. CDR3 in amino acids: CASRVAASSGNTIYF. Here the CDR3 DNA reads TGTGCCAGTAGGGTGGCGGCTAGCTCTGGAAACACCATATATTTT.

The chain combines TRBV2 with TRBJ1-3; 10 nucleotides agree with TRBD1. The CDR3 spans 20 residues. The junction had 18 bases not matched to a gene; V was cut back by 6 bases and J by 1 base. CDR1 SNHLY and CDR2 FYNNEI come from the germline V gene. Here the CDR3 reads CASRPLSRTDRGRSGNTIYF. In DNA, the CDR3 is TGTGCCAGCAGGCCTCTGAGCCGAACGGACAGGGGGAGGTCTGGAAACACCATATATTTT.

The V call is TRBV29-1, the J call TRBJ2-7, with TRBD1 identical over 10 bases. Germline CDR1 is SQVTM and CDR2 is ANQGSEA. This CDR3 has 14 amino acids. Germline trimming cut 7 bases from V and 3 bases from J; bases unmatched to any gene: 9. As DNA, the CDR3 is TGCAGCGCTAAGGGACAGGGGAACGACTACGAGCAGTACTTC. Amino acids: CSAKGQGNDYEQYF.

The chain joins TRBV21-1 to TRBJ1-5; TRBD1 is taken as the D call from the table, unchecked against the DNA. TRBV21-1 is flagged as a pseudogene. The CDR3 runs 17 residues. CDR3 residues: CASSFRGRQGDNQPQHF. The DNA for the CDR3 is TGTGCCAGCAGTTTCAGGGGGCGTCAGGGGGACAATCAGCCCCAGCATTTT.

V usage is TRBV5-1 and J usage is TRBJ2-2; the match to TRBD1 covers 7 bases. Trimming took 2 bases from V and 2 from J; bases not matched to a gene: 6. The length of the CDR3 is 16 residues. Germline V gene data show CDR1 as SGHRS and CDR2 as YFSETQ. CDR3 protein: CASSLRQGLNTGELFF. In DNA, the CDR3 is TGCGCCAGCAGCTTAAGACAGGGATTAAACACCGGGGAGCTGTTTTTT.

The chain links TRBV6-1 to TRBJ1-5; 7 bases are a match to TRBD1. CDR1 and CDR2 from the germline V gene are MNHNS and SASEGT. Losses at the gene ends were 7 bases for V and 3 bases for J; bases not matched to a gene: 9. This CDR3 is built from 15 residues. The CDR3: CASNSGTAFNQPQHF. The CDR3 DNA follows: TGTGCCAGCAATTCCGGGACAGCATTCAATCAGCCCCAGCATTTT.

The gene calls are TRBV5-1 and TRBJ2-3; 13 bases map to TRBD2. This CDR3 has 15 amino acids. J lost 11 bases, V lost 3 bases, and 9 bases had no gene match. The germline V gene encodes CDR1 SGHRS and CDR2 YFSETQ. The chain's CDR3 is CASSSETSGRTWQYF. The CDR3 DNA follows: TGCGCCAGCAGCTCGGAGACTAGCGGGAGGACATGGCAGTATTTT.

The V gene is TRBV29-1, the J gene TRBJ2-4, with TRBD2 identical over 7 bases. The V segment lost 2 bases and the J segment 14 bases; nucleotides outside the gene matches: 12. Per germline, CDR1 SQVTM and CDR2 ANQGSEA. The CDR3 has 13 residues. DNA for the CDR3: TGCAGCGTTGAATCAGCAGCGGGACCGGGGGAGTACTTC. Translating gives CSVESAAGPGEYF.

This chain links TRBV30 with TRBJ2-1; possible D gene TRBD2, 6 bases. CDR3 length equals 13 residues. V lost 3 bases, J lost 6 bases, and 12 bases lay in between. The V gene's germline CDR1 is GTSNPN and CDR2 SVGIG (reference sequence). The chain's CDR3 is CAWSLGGPNEQFF. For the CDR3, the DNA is TGTGCCTGGAGCCTGGGGGGTCCCAATGAGCAGTTCTTC. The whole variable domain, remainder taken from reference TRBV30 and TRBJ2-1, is SQTIHQWPATLVQPVGSPLSLECTVEGTSNPNLYWYRQAAGRGLQLLFYSVGIGQISSEVPQNLSASRPQDRQFILSSKKLLLSDSGFYLCAWSLGGPNEQFFGPGTRLTVL.